This T cell receptor (beta chain) was captured in a study of breast tumors, draining lymph nodes, adjacent tissues. Study conclusions and caveats: Data fit most tumor T cells coming from lymph node, expanding in tumor. Data only fit, rather than demonstrated, lymph node origin of most tumor T cells. Tumor TCR diversity was below lymph nodes but above nontumor tissue. Luminal-like breast cancer showed significantly greater tumor-nontumor repertoire similarity than basal-like breast cancer did.

TCRdb reprocessed the multiplex PCR reads via MiXCR and lists one record per CDR3 protein. The sample carries some 170,000 distinct CDR3 sequences, about 34% recorded once. Breast cancer patients provided tissue from their axillary draining lymph nodes. At least ten counts were recorded for this clonotype. Its antigen is unknown. Trimming removed 2 bases from V and 4 bases from J, with 8 bases in between. Germline lookup yields CDR1 KGHSH and CDR2 LQKENI. This CDR3 spans 13 amino acids. The material sequenced was axillary lymph node tissue. The rearrangement uses TRBV18 and TRBJ1-2; D is possibly TRBD1 (6 bases). This receptor was obtained from a female donor with breast cancer. Some clones in this sample may be carry-over from other donors' samples. CDR3 in amino acids: CASSPGGAYGYTF. CDR3 DNA sequence: TGTGCCAGCTCACCAGGGGGGGCCTATGGCTACACCTTC.